The entry below describes one TCR beta chain. This clone has a single count. Its antigen has not been determined. There are no base qualities to consult, and no much larger clone falls within one base. This sample was taken from a study of blood T cell repertoires in COVID-19 (dated by TCRdb to 2020 to 2022). In terms of the full investigation: The collaborator samples originated in the United States, Italy and Spain and spanned the acute and convalescent phases of COVID-19. The samples were drawn from two sources: the first 160 participants of the ongoing ImmuneRACE study, and 1,000 to 1,500 subjects contributed by 6 global collaborators. The repertoires were released in a freely available public database meant as a resource for research on the immune response to SARS-CoV-2. Nearly every sample came with metadata listing a de-identified subject ID, COVID-19 status, age in years and sex. The material from the prospective study consisted of cDNA or gDNA derived from T cells, B-cell-depleted T cells, or PBMCs. Deeply sampled blood TCRbeta repertoires from subjects exposed to, actively infected with, or recovered from COVID-19 were included in the dataset. Where available, HLA class I and class II types were taken from metadata supplied by the sample provider and were not determined by assay-based typing.

The CDR3 starts with the cysteine, ends with the phenylalanine, and has 14 residues. The entry retains the CDR3 DNA only, 42 bases that are in frame from base 1. CDR1 and CDR2, looked up from the germline V gene, are MNHNS and SASEGT. Trimming at the junction amounts to 1 base on V and 0 bases on J, and the germline ends lie 6 bases apart. TCRbeta CDR3 regions were amplified from genomic DNA by means of the immunoSEQ Assay, a bias-controlled multiplex PCR. Per the original workflow: Within the assay, amplification of reference gene primers was used to estimate how many nucleated cells each sample contained. Sequence reads were collapsed and filtered to measure the absolute abundance of every unique TCRbeta CDR3 rearrangement. Productive Simpson clonality was computed per sample as the square root of Simpson's diversity index over productive rearrangements. TCRdb retrieved this table from immuneACCESS and kept in-frame rearrangements only. Not all clones are present; in checked studies, unresolved V genes account for under half, and no reason is known for the remainder. V, J and clone size are taken as reported in that table, and D and trimming were inferred from the DNA itself. The sample table shows some 200,000 clones, and roughly 87% are seen once. The top ten hold about a fifth of the sample.

Paper-wide results and their limitations: Clinical and demographic metadata were provided uncurated, with the amount varying by source and participant.

Collaborating institutions collected whole blood in K2EDTA tubes following their own protocols. For TCRbeta analysis, collaborators shipped samples in one of three forms: frozen whole blood, isolated PBMCs, or DNA extracted from either of those sample types. This receptor chain uses TRBV6-1 and TRBJ1-2, with the D gene call left open. Sequenced input: peripheral blood. This clonotype originated in a man aged 60 to 75 with active or convalescent COVID-19. Here is the DNA: TGTGCCAGCAGTGAAGATGGAGCTAACTATGGCTACACCTTC. Its translation is CASSEDGANYGYTF.